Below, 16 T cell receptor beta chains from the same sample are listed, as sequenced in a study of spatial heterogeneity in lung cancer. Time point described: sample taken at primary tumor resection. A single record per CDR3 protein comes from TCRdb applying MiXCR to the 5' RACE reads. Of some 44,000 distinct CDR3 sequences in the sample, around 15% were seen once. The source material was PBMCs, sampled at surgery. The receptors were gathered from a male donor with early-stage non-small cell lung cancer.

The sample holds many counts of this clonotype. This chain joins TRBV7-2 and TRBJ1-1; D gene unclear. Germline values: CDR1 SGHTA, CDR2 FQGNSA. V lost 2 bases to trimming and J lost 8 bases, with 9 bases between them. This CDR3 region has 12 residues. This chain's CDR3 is CASSLRAGEAFF. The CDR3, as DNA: TGTGCCAGCAGCTTACGGGCGGGAGAAGCTTTCTTT.

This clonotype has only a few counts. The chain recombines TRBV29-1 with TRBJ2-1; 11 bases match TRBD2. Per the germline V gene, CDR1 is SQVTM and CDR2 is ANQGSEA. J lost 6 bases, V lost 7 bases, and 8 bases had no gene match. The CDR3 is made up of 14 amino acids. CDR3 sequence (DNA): TGCAGCGGAAAACTAGCGGGGGATGCCAATGAGCAGTTCTTC. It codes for CSGKLAGDANEQFF.

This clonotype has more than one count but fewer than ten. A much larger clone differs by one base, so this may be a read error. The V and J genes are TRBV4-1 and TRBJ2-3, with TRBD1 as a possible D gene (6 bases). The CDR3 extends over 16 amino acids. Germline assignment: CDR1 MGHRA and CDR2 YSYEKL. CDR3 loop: CASNQDGRGRTDTQYF. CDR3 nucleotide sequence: TGCGCCAGCAACCAAGACGGCAGGGGACGCACAGATACGCAGTATTTT.

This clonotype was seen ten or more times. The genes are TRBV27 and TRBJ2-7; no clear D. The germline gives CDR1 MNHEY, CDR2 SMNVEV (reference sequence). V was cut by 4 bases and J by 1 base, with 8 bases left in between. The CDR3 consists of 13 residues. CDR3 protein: CASSSPPSYEQYF. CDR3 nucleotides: TGTGCCAGCAGTTCCCCGCCTTCCTACGAGCAGTACTTC.

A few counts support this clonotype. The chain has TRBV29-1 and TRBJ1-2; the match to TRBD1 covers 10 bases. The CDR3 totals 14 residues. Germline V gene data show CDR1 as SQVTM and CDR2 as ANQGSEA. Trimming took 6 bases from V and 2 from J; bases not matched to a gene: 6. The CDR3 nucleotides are TGCAGCGTAGTCGACAGGGGGCTCAACTATGGCTACACCTTC. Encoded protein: CSVVDRGLNYGYTF. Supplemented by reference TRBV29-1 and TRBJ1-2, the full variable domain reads SAVISQKPSRDICQRGTSLTIQCQVDSQVTMMFWYRQQPGQSLTLIATANQGSEATYESGFVIDKFPISRPNLTFSTLTVSNMSPEDSSIYLCSVVDRGLNYGYTFGSGTRLTVV.

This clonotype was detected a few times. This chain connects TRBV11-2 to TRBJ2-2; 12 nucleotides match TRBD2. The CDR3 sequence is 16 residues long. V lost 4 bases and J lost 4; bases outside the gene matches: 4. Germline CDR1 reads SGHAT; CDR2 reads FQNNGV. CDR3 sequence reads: CASSYGLAGFTGELFF. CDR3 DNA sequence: TGTGCCAGCAGCTATGGACTAGCGGGATTCACCGGGGAGCTGTTTTTT. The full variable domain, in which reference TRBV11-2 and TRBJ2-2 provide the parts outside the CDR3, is EAGVAQSPRYKIIEKRQSVAFWCNPISGHATLYWYQQILGQGPKLLIQFQNNGVVDDSQLPKDRFSAERLKGVDSTLKIQPAKLEDSAVYLCASSYGLAGFTGELFFGEGSRLTVL.

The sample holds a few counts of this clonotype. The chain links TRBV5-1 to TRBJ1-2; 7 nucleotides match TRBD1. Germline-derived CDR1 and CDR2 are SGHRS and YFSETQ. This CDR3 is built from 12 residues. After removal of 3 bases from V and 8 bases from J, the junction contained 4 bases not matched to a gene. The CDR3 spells CASSWGTEGYTF. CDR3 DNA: TGCGCCAGCAGCTGGGGGACAGAAGGCTACACCTTC.

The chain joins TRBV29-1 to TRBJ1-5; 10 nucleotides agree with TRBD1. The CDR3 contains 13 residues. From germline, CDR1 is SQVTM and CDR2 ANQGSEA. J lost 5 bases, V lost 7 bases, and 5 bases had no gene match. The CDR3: CSAVGTGDQPQHF. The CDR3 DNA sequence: TGCAGCGCCGTCGGGACAGGGGATCAGCCCCAGCATTTT.

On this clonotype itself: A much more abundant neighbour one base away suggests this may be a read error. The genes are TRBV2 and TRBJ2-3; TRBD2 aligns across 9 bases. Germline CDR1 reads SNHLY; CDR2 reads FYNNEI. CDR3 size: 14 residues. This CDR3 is CVSSAGGGPDTQYF. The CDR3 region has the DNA TGTGTCAGCAGTGCGGGAGGGGGGCCAGATACGCAGTATTTT.

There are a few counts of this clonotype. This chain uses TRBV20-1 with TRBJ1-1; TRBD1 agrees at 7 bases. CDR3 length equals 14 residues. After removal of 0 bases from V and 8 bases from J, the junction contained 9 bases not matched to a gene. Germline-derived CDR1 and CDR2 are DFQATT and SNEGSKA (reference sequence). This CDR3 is CSARDSTGSSEAFF. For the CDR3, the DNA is TGCAGTGCTAGAGATTCGACAGGGTCGTCGGAAGCTTTCTTT.

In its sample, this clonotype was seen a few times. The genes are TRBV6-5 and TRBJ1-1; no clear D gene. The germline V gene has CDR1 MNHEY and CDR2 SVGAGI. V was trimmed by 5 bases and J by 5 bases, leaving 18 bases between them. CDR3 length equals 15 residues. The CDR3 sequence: CASSPVFEAGTEAFF. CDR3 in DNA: TGTGCCAGCAGTCCGGTTTTTGAGGCGGGAACTGAAGCTTTCTTT.

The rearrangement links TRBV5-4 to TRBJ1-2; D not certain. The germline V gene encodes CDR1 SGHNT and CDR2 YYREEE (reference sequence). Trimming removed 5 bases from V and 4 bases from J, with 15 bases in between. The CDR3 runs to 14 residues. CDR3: CASRAVAGPYGYTF. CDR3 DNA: TGTGCCAGCAGGGCCGTGGCAGGCCCCTATGGCTACACCTTC.

CDR3: CASSLVWDRTNSPLHF. The CDR3 coding sequence is TGCGCCAGCAGCTTGGTCTGGGACAGGACTAATTCACCCCTCCACTTT. The chain has TRBV5-1 and TRBJ1-6; TRBD1 matches at 8 bases. With V trimmed by 0 bases and J by 6 bases, 5 bases remained unmatched. The CDR3 totals 16 residues. Looked up from germline, CDR1 is SGHRS and CDR2 is YFSETQ.

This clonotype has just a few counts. The CDR3 DNA reads as TGCGCCAGCAGTCTTTTACCCCGGGACAGGGACCCAGATACGCAGTATTTT. Translation: CASSLLPRDRDPDTQYF. V and J are TRBV23-1 and TRBJ2-3; TRBD1 matches at 9 bases. TRBV23-1 belongs to the ORF category, with a function that is uncertain. This CDR3 spans 17 amino acids. Trimming at V came to 4 bases and at J to 4 bases, leaving 12 bases not matched to a gene.

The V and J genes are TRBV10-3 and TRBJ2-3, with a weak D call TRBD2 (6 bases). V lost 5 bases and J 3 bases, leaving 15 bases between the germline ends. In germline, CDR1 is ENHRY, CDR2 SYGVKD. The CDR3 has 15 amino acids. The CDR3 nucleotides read TGTGCCATCAGTTCTAGGGCTAGCGCTACAGATACGCAGTATTTT. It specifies CAISSRASATDTQYF.

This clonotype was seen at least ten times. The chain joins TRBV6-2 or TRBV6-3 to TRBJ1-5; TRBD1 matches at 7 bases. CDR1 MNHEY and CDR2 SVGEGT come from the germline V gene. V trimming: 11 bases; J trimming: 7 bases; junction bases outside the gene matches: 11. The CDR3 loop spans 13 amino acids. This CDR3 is CAAGRGRGQPQHF. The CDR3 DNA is TGTGCCGCAGGAAGGGGGCGCGGGCAGCCCCAGCATTTT.